What follows is one T cell receptor (beta chain) and its context. Its antigen is currently unknown. Germline V lookup: CDR1 KGHSH, CDR2 LQKENI. This CDR3 has 14 residues. Trimming left V 6 bases short and J 13 bases short, with 21 bases between. The data were taken from a study of shared clonotypes between healthy human individuals. Broader study findings: For sorted subsets, rarefaction showed incomplete sequencing despite large depth.

Every one of the donors was a Caucasian adult that lived in Nashville, Tennessee. Methods used by the authors: ImmunoSEQ output held junction-only sequences without quality scores, so filtering differed. Here immunoSEQ multiplex PCR was the method, and the copy in TCRdb shows in-frame clones only, minus some. That table supplies the V and J calls and clone size; D and trimming were determined from the DNA. The sample consists of over a million clones, approximately 96% of them appearing once. Sequenced: naive CD4+ T cells sorted from blood. As to subset: CD45RA+ positively selected. This sequence joins TRBV18 and TRBJ1-4, with D unresolved. This sequence was found in a man aged 25-45 years in good health. CDR3 DNA sequence: TGTGCCAGCTCCCCCAAGAGGCCCAATACCGCACTGTTTTTT. Protein product: CASSPKRPNTALFF.